This TCR beta chain was obtained from a study of T cells in Graves' hyperthyroidism and ophthalmopathy. TCR beta CDR3 regions were amplified from RNA transcripts. First-round RT-PCR targeting the TCR CDR3 was performed with the HTBI primer set. Using its own MiXCR run on the multiplex PCR reads, TCRdb lists one record per CDR3 protein. This table has 550,000 to 600,000 distinct CDR3 sequences, under 60% appearing once. The germline CDR1 and CDR2 sequences are SGHAT and FQNNGV. The CDR3 has 15 residues. Sequencing was done on a sample of peripheral blood or thyroid tissue (not recorded which). The TCR originated in an adult woman with Graves' disease, either hyperthyroidism or ophthalmopathy (not recorded which). This sequence joins TRBV11-2 and TRBJ2-5, with D possibly matching TRBD2 (5 bases). The DNA end is a closer match to TRBJ2-7, so the J assignment may be wrong. CDR3 loop: CASSSSRRAYYEQYF. CDR3 coding DNA: TGTGCCAGCAGCTCCAGTAGGCGGGCTTACTACGAGCAGTACTTC.